One sample yielded the 4 T cell receptor beta chains listed below, sequenced in a study of blood T cell repertoires in COVID-19. Profiling relied on immunoSEQ multiplex PCR, and the TCRdb table lists in-frame clones only, not all of them. The table lists around 270,000 clones, approximately 87% of them singletons. The source material was peripheral blood. Receptors originate from a woman aged 50 to 60 with acute or convalescent COVID-19.

This rearrangement joins TRBV3-1 (or the pseudogene TRBV3-2) to TRBJ2-7, with no clear D. This CDR3 has 14 residues. CDR1 LGHDT and CDR2 YNNKEL come from the germline V gene (reference sequence). The V gene lost 6 bases and the J gene lost 0 bases, with 12 bases spanning the gap. The DNA for the CDR3 is TGTGCCAGCAGAGGAGATAGAGACTCCTACGAGCAGTACTTC. This gives the protein CASRGDRDSYEQYF.

V and J are TRBV27 and TRBJ1-2; the D is unclear. CDR1 is MNHEY and CDR2 is SMNVEV in the germline V gene (reference sequence). Deletions cut 7 bases from V and 2 bases from J, with 11 bases between. The CDR3 extends over 13 amino acids. DNA for the CDR3: TGTGCCAGCAAAACCCTCGGGAACTATGGCTACACCTTC. It translates to CASKTLGNYGYTF.

V gene TRBV7-8 combines with J gene TRBJ1-5; D ambiguous. Trimming cost V 1 base and J 2 bases, with 12 bases left between them. Looked up from germline, CDR1 is SGHVS and CDR2 is FQNEAQ. The CDR3 runs to 16 residues. CDR3 amino acids: CASSLGGVYGNQPQHF. Written as DNA, the CDR3 is TGTGCCAGCAGCTTAGGCGGGGTGTATGGCAATCAGCCCCAGCATTTT.

CDR3 sequence: CASSLVRVSSGYTF. The CDR3 DNA follows: TGTGCCAGCAGCTTAGTCAGGGTTTCGTCGGGCTACACCTTC. The chain carries TRBV7-2 and TRBJ1-2; D might be TRBD1 (5 bases). V was cut by 1 base and J by 8 bases, with 14 bases left in between. The CDR3 has 14 amino acids. Germline V lookup: CDR1 SGHTA, CDR2 FQGNSA.